These 24 T cell receptor beta chains were sequenced from one sample in a study of Ad26.COV2.S vaccination and SARS-CoV-2 variants. Here immunoSEQ multiplex PCR was the method, and the copy in TCRdb shows in-frame clones only, minus some. The table has about 250,000 clones, around nine tenths seen once; the top ten hold nearly 3%. Treatment denoted: roughly 19 received Ad26.COV2.S at low or high dose, single or two shots; about five received placebo; per-sample allocation not given. Sampling happened 63 days after the first vaccine or placebo injection. Sequencing was performed on peripheral blood, taken in a trial of Ad26.COV2.S vaccine versus placebo. The origin of the receptors is a person between 18 and 59 years old who received the Ad26.COV2.S COVID-19 vaccine or a placebo.

As for this clone: No DNA is shown, since the ends of the CDR3 on it are uncertain; the CDR3 is the one TCRdb lists. The V and J genes are TRBV21-1 and TRBJ2-7. TRBV21-1 is flagged as a pseudogene. A total of 16 residues make up the CDR3, ends included. The CDR3 region is CASSKWGRGSSYEQYV.

V gene TRBV9 combines with J gene TRBJ2-7; 9 bases agree with TRBD1. This CDR3 comprises 15 residues. V gave up 0 bases and J gave up 6 bases; unmatched junction bases: 7. Germline CDR1 SGDLS, CDR2 YYNGEE. For the CDR3, the DNA is TGTGCCAGCAGCGTAGGGGGGACAGGGCTACCCGAGCAGTACTTC. Translated, it gives CASSVGGTGLPEQYF. The variable domain in full, completed from reference TRBV9 and TRBJ2-7, reads DSGVTQTPKHLITATGQRVTLRCSPRSGDLSVYWYQQSLDQGLQFLIQYYNGEERAKGNILERFSAQQFPDLHSELNLSSLELGDSALYFCASSVGGTGLPEQYFGPGTRLTVT.

The chain couples TRBV5-4 to TRBJ1-2; 7 bases are shared with TRBD1. The CDR3 extends over 14 amino acids. With V trimmed by 1 base and J by 3 bases, 3 bases remained unmatched. In germline, CDR1 is SGHNT, CDR2 YYREEE (reference sequence). The CDR3 bases are TGTGCCAGCAGCTTGTCCGGGACAGACTATGGCTACACCTTC. Amino acids: CASSLSGTDYGYTF.

The chain combines TRBV7-8 with TRBJ1-5, with D uncertain. The CDR3 length is 12 residues. V was clipped by 0 bases and J by 3 bases, with 0 bases between them. Germline V gene sequence: CDR1 SGHVS, CDR2 FQNEAQ. The CDR3 DNA reads TGTGCCAGCAGCTTAGCCAATCAGCCCCAGCATTTT. It yields the protein CASSLANQPQHF.

Only a few counts were recorded for this clone. The J gene is TRBJ1-1, the V gene TRBV7-3; D may be TRBD1 (5 bases). CDR1 and CDR2 from the germline V gene are SGHTA and FQGTGA. The CDR3 covers 14 residues. V lost 1 base and J 3 bases, leaving 9 bases between the germline ends. CDR3 in DNA: TGTGCCAGCAGCTTAAGCAGGGTCGACACTGAAGCTTTCTTT. Translation gives CASSLSRVDTEAFF.

J is TRBJ2-1 and V is TRBV7-9; D is ambiguous. Germline CDR1 is SEHNR and CDR2 is FQNEAQ (reference sequence). Trimming removed 0 bases at V and 13 bases at J, with 16 bases between. The CDR3 is 14 residues long. CDR3 DNA: TGTGCCAGCAGCTTAGCCGGACCCGACCCGCTACAGTTCTTC. It is translated as CASSLAGPDPLQFF. Full variable domain (remainder filled in from reference TRBV7-9 and TRBJ2-1): DTGVSQNPRHKITKRGQNVTFRCDPISEHNRLYWYRQTLGQGPEFLTYFQNEAQLEKSRLLSDRFSAERPKGSFSTLEIQRTEQGDSAMYLCASSLAGPDPLQFFGPGTRLTVL.

To note about this clone: The sample carries other DNA sequences with the same CDR3. This sequence joins TRBV19 and TRBJ2-1; D remains unclear. Germline values: CDR1 LNHDA, CDR2 SQIVND (reference sequence). The V and J ends lost 1 base and 0 bases respectively, with 7 bases between them. This CDR3 is 15 amino acids long. CDR3 coding DNA: TGTGCCAGTAGTATAGTTTATCACTCCTACAATGAGCAGTTCTTC. It translates to CASSIVYHSYNEQFF.

The chain uses TRBV6-2 or TRBV6-3 and TRBJ1-1; 9 nucleotides align to TRBD1. The CDR3 is made up of 16 amino acids. Germline CDR1 and CDR2: MNHEY and SVGEGT. V was clipped by 4 bases and J by 4 bases; unmatched bases: 10. CDR3 in DNA: TGTGCCAGCAGTTCCCACACGGGACAGGGAGGCACTGAAGCTTTCTTT. This sequence encodes CASSSHTGQGGTEAFF.

This sequence joins TRBV25-1 and TRBJ2-7; no firm D call. Trimming removed 0 bases from V and 5 bases from J, with 11 bases in between. This CDR3 comprises 14 residues. In germline, CDR1 is MGHDK, CDR2 SYGVNS. CDR3 bases: TGTGCCAGCAGTGAATACCGGGCTGATCACGAGCAGTACTTC. Translating gives CASSEYRADHEQYF.

V is TRBV28 and J is TRBJ2-7; D remains unclear. The CDR3 extends over 12 amino acids. CDR1 and CDR2 from the germline V gene are MDHEN and SYDVKM. Deletions cut 8 bases from V and 7 bases from J, with 15 bases between. CDR3 in amino acids: CASADSTWEQYF. CDR3 DNA: TGTGCCAGCGCAGATTCTACGTGGGAGCAGTACTTC.

The chain carries TRBV6-5 and TRBJ1-2; D is possibly TRBD1 (6 bases). CDR3 size: 13 residues. Germline assignment: CDR1 MNHEY and CDR2 SVGAGI. V lost 8 bases and J 4 bases, leaving 14 bases between the germline ends. The CDR3, as DNA: TGTGCCAGCCGTTTGGACAGCTTCTATGGCTACACCTTC. It is translated as CASRLDSFYGYTF.

The CDR3 is CASSQDPTHGGTDTQYF. CDR3 nucleotide sequence: TGCGCCAGCAGCCAAGATCCTACGCACGGAGGGACAGATACGCAGTATTTT. The J gene is TRBJ2-3, the V gene TRBV4-1; perhaps TRBD2 as D (6 bases). This CDR3 spans 17 amino acids. Trimming left V 0 bases short and J 3 bases short, with 16 bases between. Germline V CDR1 and CDR2: MGHRA, YSYEKL.

V and J are TRBV4-3 and TRBJ2-3, with a weak D call TRBD1 (5 bases). The CDR3 contains 19 residues. V lost 1 base and J 0 bases, leaving 20 bases between the germline ends. Germline V gene sequence: CDR1 LGHNA, CDR2 YSLEER. The CDR3 protein is CASSQGGQVTVTSTDTQYF. The DNA of the CDR3 is TGCGCCAGCAGCCAAGGGGGTCAGGTGACAGTAACTAGCACAGATACGCAGTATTTT.

This clone was observed many times. The chain employs TRBV19 and TRBJ2-7; D may correspond to TRBD1 or TRBD2 (7 bases each). Germline V gives CDR1 LNHDA, CDR2 SQIVND (reference sequence). The CDR3 runs to 14 residues. V was trimmed by 7 bases and J by 6 bases, leaving 19 bases between them. The CDR3 nucleotides read TGTGCCAGTACCTTCCGGGCAGGGGGGGTCGAGCAGTACTTC. It is translated as CASTFRAGGVEQYF.

This rearrangement joins TRBV4-3 to TRBJ1-2; 10 bases fit TRBD1. V gave up 0 bases and J gave up 6 bases; unmatched junction bases: 7. The germline CDR1 and CDR2 sequences are LGHNA and YSLEER. The CDR3 spans 16 residues. DNA for the CDR3: TGCGCCAGCAGCCAAGATAGGTGGACAGGGGGGGATGGCTACACCTTC. Translating it yields CASSQDRWTGGDGYTF.

This chain links TRBV7-9 with TRBJ2-2; 14 bases align to TRBD2. Germline values: CDR1 SEHNR, CDR2 FQNEAQ (reference sequence). The V segment lost 5 bases and the J segment 9 bases; nucleotides outside the gene matches: 5. CDR3 length equals 15 residues. The CDR3 nucleotides read TGTGCCAGCAGCCTGGGACTAGCGGGAGTCCGGGAGCTGTTTTTT. Translation: CASSLGLAGVRELFF.

The chain employs TRBV5-5 and TRBJ2-3; D is perhaps TRBD1 or TRBD2 (5 bases each). Germline-derived CDR1 and CDR2 are SGHKS and YYEKEE (reference sequence). The CDR3 contains 14 residues. Trimming shortened V by 1 base and J by 6 bases, and 12 bases separated the two germline ends. CDR3 amino acids: CASSLRDPGDTQYF. Here the CDR3 DNA reads TGTGCCAGCAGCTTGAGGGACCCGGGGGATACGCAGTATTTT.

CDR3 bases: TGTGCCAGCAGCTTAGCGGGCCCGTCTGAAGCTTTCTTT. Translating gives CASSLAGPSEAFF. The rearrangement uses TRBV7-9 and TRBJ1-1; no clear D gene. This CDR3 comprises 13 residues. Germline lookup yields CDR1 SEHNR and CDR2 FQNEAQ (reference sequence). V lost 0 bases to trimming and J lost 6 bases, with 8 bases between them.

V is TRBV29-1 and J is TRBJ2-1, with a weak D call TRBD2 (7 bases). From germline, CDR1 is SQVTM and CDR2 ANQGSEA. This CDR3 has 12 residues. V shed 6 bases and J shed 9 bases, with 15 bases lying between them. Here the CDR3 DNA reads TGCAGCGTGGGTCGGGGAGGGGGTGAGCAGTTCTTC. Translation gives CSVGRGGGEQFF.

V and J are TRBV6-5 and TRBJ2-1; D unresolved. The germline CDR1 and CDR2 sequences are MNHEY and SVGAGI. The CDR3 totals 14 residues. V lost 5 bases, J lost 6 bases, and 14 bases lay in between. CDR3 sequence (DNA): TGTGCCAGCAGTAGCCGACCCCACCGCAATGAGCAGTTCTTC. Its translation is CASSSRPHRNEQFF.

The rearrangement joins TRBV6-2 or TRBV6-3 to TRBJ1-3; D is unresolved. Deletions cut 0 bases from V and 2 bases from J, with 8 bases between. The germline V gene has CDR1 MNHEY and CDR2 SVGEGT. The CDR3 runs 15 residues. The CDR3 DNA reads as TGTGCCAGCAGTTACTCGTCCGGGGCTGGAAACACCATATATTTT. Translating it yields CASSYSSGAGNTIYF.

V is TRBV20-1 and J is TRBJ2-3, with a tentative D call TRBD2 (5 bases). The V end was cut by 3 bases, the J end by 6 bases, with 16 bases between. The CDR3 runs 14 residues. Germline V gene sequence: CDR1 DFQATT, CDR2 SNEGSKA (reference sequence). The CDR3, as DNA: TGCAGTGCTAGTAAGGTGCTAGCCACGGATACGCAGTATTTT. Its translation: CSASKVLATDTQYF.

The chain couples TRBV2 to TRBJ2-1; D unresolved. The CDR3 extends over 16 amino acids. The germline V gene encodes CDR1 SNHLY and CDR2 FYNNEI. The V end was cut by 7 bases, the J end by 5 bases, with 21 bases between. The CDR3 nucleotides are TGTGCCAGCACTACCCCCCCCGGTCCGGAGAACAATGAGCAGTTCTTC. Translated: CASTTPPGPENNEQFF. Full variable domain (rest looked up from reference TRBV2 and TRBJ2-1): EPEVTQTPSHQVTQMGQEVILRCVPISNHLYFYWYRQILGQKVEFLVSFYNNEISEKSEIFDDQFSVERPDGSNFTLKIRSTKLEDSAMYFCASTTPPGPENNEQFFGPGTRLTVL.

The chain is built from TRBV4-3 and TRBJ1-2; TRBD1 might be the D (5 bases). Germline CDR1 LGHNA, CDR2 YSLEER. CDR3 length: 14 residues. Trimming stripped 0 bases from V and 8 bases from J, with 13 bases between. This chain's CDR3 is CASSQDLFGGGYTF. The CDR3 nucleotides read TGCGCCAGCAGCCAAGATCTTTTCGGGGGAGGCTACACCTTC.